The clone carrying this TCR beta chain was seen ten or more times. The junction shows a germline mismatch at one end, possibly a read error. TCRdb reanalysed the multiplex PCR reads using MiXCR and keeps one entry per CDR3 protein. The data hold 140,000 to 150,000 distinct CDR3 sequences, with 30% to 35% observed a single time. Per germline, CDR1 SGHDN and CDR2 FVKESK. The CDR3 covers 15 residues. Axillary draining lymph nodes of breast cancer patients supplied the node samples. The data originate from a study of breast tumors, draining lymph nodes, adjacent tissues. The material sequenced was axillary lymph node tissue. The chain combines TRBV14 with TRBJ1-2, with D possibly matching TRBD1 (5 bases). This TCR was recovered from a female donor with breast cancer. Some clones in this sample may be carry-over from other donors' samples. CDR3 region: CASSQAGMGDYGSTF. The DNA of the CDR3 is TGTGCCAGCAGCCAAGCAGGGATGGGGGACTATGGCTCCACCTTC.